This T cell receptor (beta chain) was found in a study of blood T cells in healthy people across ages. The CDR3 spans 13 residues. The ends were cut back, 5 bases at V and 7 bases at J, with 14 bases in the middle. This clonotype was observed a few times. It was with a sample-barcoded 5' primer and a J-beta primer mix that a second PCR of roughly 7 to 12 cycles was run. TCRdb re-called the 5' RACE reads through MiXCR, storing one row per CDR3 protein. The repertoire holds about 930,000 distinct CDR3 sequences, with almost 30% as singletons. The same data also contributed to another study, on T cells of mothers and their children. From that paper: Maternal samples each gave over 9.5 million TCR beta CDR3 reads, and child samples several million each. The effect of thymic selection on TCR recombination output is similar between related and unrelated pairs. Unrelated mother-child pairs always had slightly, but never significantly, lower normalized overlap than related pairs.

J is TRBJ1-2 and V is TRBV12-3 or TRBV12-4; D is unresolved. Sequencing input: blood. The TCR comes from a woman aged 40 to 50 in good health. The CDR3 loop reads CASSPGPGRGYTF. CDR3 sequence (DNA): TGTGCCAGCAGTCCCGGACCCGGGCGTGGCTACACCTTC.